A single sample is the source of the 20 T cell receptor beta chains below, sequenced in a study of neurological immune-mediated disorders (dated by TCRdb to between 2019 and 2020). Libraries came from 5' RACE. The instrument given in TCRdb is Illumina HiSeq 2500. TCRdb trimmed public reads at Q25 via fastp, called clones via MiXCR and kept in-frame beta chains. Entries that share a CDR3 protein sequence are merged under the most common genes and DNA. The sample table contains nearly 60,000 distinct CDR3 sequences; only one count was recorded for 3% to 4% of them. Roughly 7% of the sample is held by the ten biggest clonotypes. The sequencing sample was made of PBMCs. The receptors were sampled from a woman aged 55-70 years with multiple sclerosis.

This clonotype showed up many times. The CDR3 nucleotides are TGCAGTGCTGAAGGTGGCTACACCCATAGCAATCAGCCCCAGCATTTT. This translates into CSAEGGYTHSNQPQHF. The chain combines TRBV20-1 with TRBJ1-5; no reliable D call. V was shortened by 5 bases and J by 0 bases, with 17 bases between the two germline ends. This CDR3 region has 16 residues. CDR1 is DFQATT, CDR2 SNEGSKA, per germline (reference sequence).

This clonotype was seen at least ten times. The chain employs TRBV7-8 and TRBJ1-6, with no clear D. Trimming shortened V by 1 base and J by 0 bases, and 16 bases separated the two germline ends. The CDR3 covers 19 residues. Germline CDR1 SGHVS, CDR2 FQNEAQ. The CDR3 nucleotides read TGTGCCAGCAGCTTAGTCAGGCTGGCAGTCAGCTCCTATAATTCACCCCTCCACTTT. Translated: CASSLVRLAVSSYNSPLHF.

The table lists this clonotype with many counts. The chain recombines TRBV3-1 with TRBJ2-5; 12 nucleotides line up with TRBD1. The length of the CDR3 is 17 residues. Germline lookup yields CDR1 LGHDT and CDR2 YNNKEL (reference sequence). Germline trimming cut 3 bases from V and 4 bases from J; bases unmatched to any gene: 9. For the CDR3, the DNA is TGTGCCAGCAGCCATAGAAGGGGACAGGGGGCTCTAGAGACCCAGTACTTC. This sequence encodes CASSHRRGQGALETQYF.

This clonotype was detected many times. The CDR3, as DNA: TGCAGTGCTAGAGATCCCCCCGACAGAGCGTCCACAGATACGCAGTATTTT. Translation: CSARDPPDRASTDTQYF. The rearrangement joins TRBV20-1 to TRBJ2-3; a weak D match, TRBD1 (5 bases). This CDR3 is built from 17 residues. Germline lookup yields CDR1 DFQATT and CDR2 SNEGSKA (reference sequence). The germline V and J ends were trimmed by 0 bases and 2 bases, with 18 bases remaining between them.

This clonotype has a count of ten or more. V usage is TRBV12-3 or TRBV12-4 and J usage is TRBJ2-5; no firm D call. V lost 9 bases, J lost 3 bases, and 20 bases lay in between. The CDR3 totals 15 residues. CDR3 in amino acids: CASLLRERSKETQYF. CDR3 coding DNA: TGTGCCAGTCTCCTTAGGGAACGAAGCAAAGAGACCCAGTACTTC.

At least ten counts were recorded for this clonotype. The chain recombines TRBV7-8 with TRBJ1-1, with 11 nucleotides matching TRBD1. The CDR3 extends over 15 amino acids. Germline values: CDR1 SGHVS, CDR2 FQNEAQ. Germline trimming cut 5 bases from V and 3 bases from J; bases unmatched to any gene: 5. The CDR3 sequence is CASSGGTGGYTEAFF. The CDR3 DNA reads TGTGCCAGCAGCGGTGGGACAGGGGGTTACACTGAAGCTTTCTTT.

In its sample, this clonotype was seen many times. The CDR3 DNA sequence: TGCAGCCTTACAGGTCAGGGAAGCACAGATACGCAGTATTTT. The encoded protein is CSLTGQGSTDTQYF. The rearrangement uses TRBV29-1 and TRBJ2-3, with D perhaps TRBD1 (5 bases). There are 14 residues in the CDR3. V lost 8 bases and J lost 0, with 15 bases in between. Per germline, CDR1 SQVTM and CDR2 ANQGSEA.

This clonotype was detected many times. The chain couples TRBV12-3 or TRBV12-4 to TRBJ1-1, with 7 bases fitting TRBD1. Trimming took 7 bases from V and 4 from J; bases not matched to a gene: 3. CDR3 length: 12 residues. The chain's CDR3 is CASKRGPTEAFF. The CDR3 DNA follows: TGTGCCAGCAAGAGGGGGCCCACTGAAGCTTTCTTT.

This clonotype showed up many times. The V call is TRBV20-1, the J call TRBJ2-5; no definite D call. This CDR3 has 12 residues. Trimming took off 4 bases at V and 5 bases at J, with 11 bases between the two ends. Looked up from germline, CDR1 is DFQATT and CDR2 is SNEGSKA (reference sequence). CDR3 residues: CSANLDIETQYF. CDR3 sequence (DNA): TGCAGTGCTAACTTGGATATTGAGACCCAGTACTTC.

In this sample, this clonotype turned up many times. The J gene is TRBJ2-1, the V gene TRBV9; D may correspond to TRBD1 or TRBD2 (5 bases each). Germline CDR1 SGDLS, CDR2 YYNGEE. V dropped 0 bases and J dropped 4 bases, with 17 bases sitting between them. The CDR3 extends over 17 amino acids. The CDR3 is CASSVGPGRWGYNEQFF. The CDR3 nucleotides read TGTGCCAGCAGCGTAGGCCCGGGTCGATGGGGGTACAATGAGCAGTTCTTC.

This clonotype was counted many times. The genes are TRBV5-5 and TRBJ2-3, with D perhaps TRBD1 (6 bases). The CDR3 length is 13 residues. The germline V and J ends were trimmed by 2 bases and 6 bases, with 10 bases remaining between them. Germline CDR1 and CDR2: SGHKS and YYEKEE (reference sequence). CDR3 loop: CASSFRGWDTQYF. CDR3 bases: TGTGCCAGCAGCTTCAGGGGATGGGATACGCAGTATTTT.

This clonotype was seen many times. V is TRBV10-1 and J is TRBJ1-1; D remains ambiguous. This CDR3 contains 11 residues. V shed 6 bases and J shed 3 bases, with 5 bases lying between them. Looked up from germline, CDR1 is WNHNN and CDR2 is SYGVQD (reference sequence). Here the CDR3 DNA reads TGCGCCAGCAGGGAATACACTGAAGCTTTCTTT. As protein: CASREYTEAFF.

Many counts were recorded for this clonotype. V usage is TRBV6-2 or TRBV6-3 and J usage is TRBJ2-3; TRBD1 matches at 8 bases. CDR3 size: 18 residues. Germline V gives CDR1 MNHEY, CDR2 SVGEGT. V was clipped by 4 bases and J by 5 bases; unmatched bases: 17. CDR3 sequence (DNA): TGTGCCAGCAGTTGGAACCTAGGACAGGGCGAGAAGGGAGATACGCAGTATTTT. Protein: CASSWNLGQGEKGDTQYF.

The sample holds many counts of this clonotype. V gene TRBV20-1 combines with J gene TRBJ2-1, with 9 bases fitting TRBD1. CDR3 length: 16 residues. The V segment lost 0 bases and the J segment 5 bases; nucleotides outside the gene matches: 8. CDR1 and CDR2 (germline): DFQATT, SNEGSKA (reference sequence). This chain's CDR3 is CSARDLGDRADNEQFF. The CDR3 DNA is TGCAGTGCTAGAGATCTTGGGGACAGGGCGGACAATGAGCAGTTCTTC.

This clonotype was observed many times. The CDR3 sequence is CASSYIGTGETQYF. The CDR3 nucleotides are TGTGCCAGCAGTTATATCGGAACTGGGGAGACCCAGTACTTC. The rearrangement joins TRBV6-5 to TRBJ2-5; D is undetermined. Trimming removed 3 bases at V and 5 bases at J, with 13 bases between. CDR1 and CDR2 (germline): MNHEY, SVGAGI. The CDR3 sequence is 14 residues long.

This clonotype was counted many times. The chain employs TRBV12-3 or TRBV12-4 and TRBJ2-7, with D unclear. V gave up 3 bases and J gave up 6 bases, with 9 bases separating them. This CDR3 is 12 amino acids long. The CDR3 is CASSFNVGEQYF. DNA for the CDR3: TGTGCCAGCAGTTTTAACGTCGGCGAGCAGTACTTC.

This clonotype came up many times. The chain employs TRBV5-1 and TRBJ2-1, with TRBD1 identical over 8 bases. Germline values: CDR1 SGHRS, CDR2 YFSETQ. The CDR3 spans 15 residues. After removal of 7 bases from V and 9 bases from J, the junction contained 15 bases not matched to a gene. For the CDR3, the DNA is TGCGCCAGCCTCTCTGGACAGGGAGATTCGATTGAGCAGTTCTTC. The encoded protein is CASLSGQGDSIEQFF.

This clonotype was counted between two and nine times. A much larger clone differs from this one at a single base, so this may be a read error. The rearrangement links TRBV20-1 to TRBJ2-1; a weak D match, TRBD1 (6 bases). The CDR3 has 14 amino acids. Germline V gives CDR1 DFQATT, CDR2 SNEGSKA (reference sequence). CDR3 bases: TGCAGTGCTAGAGTACCAGGGGCAGGCAATGCGCAGTTCTTC. The encoded protein is CSARVPGAGNAQFF.

The table lists this clonotype with many counts. The J gene is TRBJ2-1, the V gene TRBV7-2; possibly TRBD2 for D (5 bases). From germline, CDR1 is SGHTA and CDR2 FQGNSA. The CDR3 is 13 amino acids. Between the trimmed V and J ends, which lost 3 bases and 10 bases, there was a span of 13 bases. DNA of the CDR3: TGTGCCAGCAGCTTGGGAGTACAAGGGGAGCAGTTCTTC. Translating it yields CASSLGVQGEQFF.

This clonotype has only a few counts. Since a much larger clone is just one base distant, this may be a read error. The V call is TRBV5-1, the J call TRBJ2-3; TRBD1 or TRBD2 may be the D gene (5 bases each). Germline V gene lookup returns CDR1 SGHRS and CDR2 YFSETQ. This CDR3 comprises 15 residues. Trimming removed 0 bases at V and 2 bases at J, with 10 bases between. The DNA of the CDR3 is TGCGCCAGCAGCTTGGCCGGGACCTTCACAGATACGCAGTATTTT. Protein product: CASSLAGTFTDTQYF.